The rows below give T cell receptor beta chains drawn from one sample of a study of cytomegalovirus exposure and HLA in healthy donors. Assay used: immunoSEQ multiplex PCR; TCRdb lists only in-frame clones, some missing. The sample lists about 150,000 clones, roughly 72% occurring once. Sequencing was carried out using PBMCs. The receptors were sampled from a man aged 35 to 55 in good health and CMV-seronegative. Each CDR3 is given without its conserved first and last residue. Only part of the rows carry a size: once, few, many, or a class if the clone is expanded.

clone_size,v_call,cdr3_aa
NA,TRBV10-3,AISGGLAGAGETQY
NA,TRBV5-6,ASSSLKQGIYGYT
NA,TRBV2,ASSQDRGPDTQY
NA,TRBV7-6,ASSLATGNTYEQY
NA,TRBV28,ASRDSGRSETQY
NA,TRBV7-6,ASSSRGGTTDTQY
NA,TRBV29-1,SATGTPLTDTQY
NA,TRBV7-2,ASSLALAQGRWRTEAF
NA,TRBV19,ASSMGTSGMSADEQF
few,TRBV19,ASSRGTGGEVRETQY
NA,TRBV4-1,ASSPQRGSTDTQY
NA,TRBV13,ASSSDYLLANYGYT
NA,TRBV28,ASRAGNQPQH
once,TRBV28,ASTIGTTVYSNQPQH
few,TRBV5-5,ASTGQALEKLF
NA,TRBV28,ASSSIRGTRPAAF
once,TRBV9,ASSRTGATYNEQF
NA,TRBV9,ASSVDRESSNEQF
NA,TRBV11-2,ASSPTWREVDNEQF
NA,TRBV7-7,ASSPDRGTQETQY
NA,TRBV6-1,ASSTDRNYEQH
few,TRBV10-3,AISERGTDYNEQF
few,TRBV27,ASSLGGLAGGNTGELF
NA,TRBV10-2,ASGQGGEKLF
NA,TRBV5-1,ASSLTGMNTEAF
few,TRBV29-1,SVDSSLIRGVNTEAF
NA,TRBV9,ASSVGTGQGLGEQY
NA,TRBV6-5,ASSYRAGPSYEQY
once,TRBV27,ASSRFWDIGSTYEQY
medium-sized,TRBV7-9,ASSFGQDNEKLF
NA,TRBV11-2,ASSWRGGTGELF
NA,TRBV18,ASSLDTLLDTQY